This T cell receptor beta chain was found in a study of preoperative IRX-2 immunotherapy in early breast cancer. There are 13 residues in the CDR3. Germline loops: CDR1 SGDLS, CDR2 YYNGEE. Trimming removed 0 bases at V and 4 bases at J, with 4 bases between. Sequencing was performed with immunoSEQ multiplex PCR; in TCRdb, only in-frame clones are kept and a portion is missing. The table has about 34,000 clones, roughly 96% seen once. Treatment described: preoperative locoregional IRX-2 cytokine immunotherapy. The chain combines TRBV9 with TRBJ2-2; D not certain. Collection of the sample occurred from a patient treated with IRX-2 immunotherapy. This receptor was obtained from a human donor with breast cancer. DNA of the CDR3: TGTGCCAGCAGCGTAGACCTCACCGGGGAGCTGTTTTTT. Translating it yields CASSVDLTGELFF.